This TCR beta chain was retrieved from a study of blood T cells in healthy people across ages. The second PCR ran about 6 to 12 cycles with a sample-barcoded 5' primer and J-beta primers. A template-switch adaptor that had 12 random nucleotides put a tag on each cDNA molecule. There were at least 3 million CDR3-containing paired-end reads obtained from each sample. MiXCR, applied by TCRdb to the 5' RACE reads, yields one record per CDR3 protein. The table records approximately 600,000 distinct CDR3 sequences, 58% of them present only once. This clonotype came up a few times. Germline CDR1 MDHEN, CDR2 SYDVKM. Trimming took 5 bases from V and 5 from J, leaving 12 bases between them. This CDR3 spans 13 amino acids.

The material sequenced was blood. This clonotype was obtained from a man aged 55 to 70 in good health. The chain couples TRBV28 to TRBJ1-2; TRBD1 might be the D (5 bases). The DNA of the CDR3 is TGTGCCAGCAGTCTCCAGTGGGGGTATGGCTACACCTTC. Amino acid sequence: CASSLQWGYGYTF.